This section outlines one TCR beta chain sequence together with its context. What it recognizes is unknown. With V trimmed by 11 bases and J by 3 bases, 13 bases remained unmatched. CDR1 and CDR2 from the germline V gene are ENHRY and SYGVKD. The CDR3 has 15 amino acids. This specimen belongs to a study of CD8 T cells in ankylosing spondylitis. General study points: Reportedly, significant enrichment of disease-linked clones occurred in matched ankylosing spondylitis synovial fluid. Relatively scarce in peripheral blood, disease-linked clones were CD8+. In synovial fluid and blood from reactive arthritis, some motif variants were previously reported. In ankylosing spondylitis blood, a motif of roughly 8 highly homologous TCR beta variants appeared characteristic.

Libraries of TCR beta came from quantitative 5'-RACE with molecular barcodes. Each CDR3 protein is one row after TCRdb ran MiXCR on the 5' RACE reads. The sample has fewer than 500,000 distinct CDR3 sequences, roughly 26% seen once. Sequencing was done on a sample of blood, either unsorted or a sorted T cell fraction (not recorded which). The rearrangement uses TRBV10-3 and TRBJ2-7; TRBD1 matches 10 bases. This receptor was taken from a male donor with ankylosing spondylitis. The DNA of the CDR3 is TGTGCCGCGCGAACCGGGACAGGGGTGGTCTACGAGCAGTACTTC. Its translation is CAARTGTGVVYEQYF.